Sequencing of this TCR beta chain was carried out in a study of regulatory T cells in long-lasting Graves disease. Findings and limits, study-wide: TRBV28 was favored in persistent disease, as were TRBJ1-2 and TRBJ2-5.

The TCR beta library used iRepertoire HTBI primers with Arm-PCR amplification of CDR3. TCRdb itself ran the multiplex PCR reads through MiXCR, one entry per CDR3 protein. Here the sample spans approximately 540,000 distinct CDR3 sequences, 12% being singletons. On this clonotype: Its cognate antigen is unknown.

Germline loops: CDR1 DFQATT, CDR2 SNEGSKA (reference sequence). The V and J ends lost 5 bases and 4 bases, in that order; junction bases with no gene match: 17. This CDR3 is 17 amino acids long. Indicated time point: newly diagnosed GD, antithyroid drugs for less than 3 months. Preparation of the TCR library used RNA extracted from PBMCs. These data were also reused for a study on T cells in Graves' hyperthyroidism and ophthalmopathy. This second study notes: The primer set for the first-round RT-PCR of the TCR CDR3 was HTBI.

This rearrangement joins TRBV20-1 to TRBJ2-7; 10 positions agree with TRBD2. Specimen: peripheral blood mononuclear cells (PBMCs), collected at new diagnosis, from a patient treated with antithyroid drugs. This receptor was taken from a woman in her twenties or thirties with Graves disease. DNA of the CDR3: TGCAGTGCTGGGAGACTAGCGGGCCCGATAGTTACTTACGAGCAGTACTTC. Translation: CSAGRLAGPIVTYEQYF.